A single T cell receptor (beta chain) is shown here with its context. Antigen specificity is unknown. These data belong to a study of response to subunit inactivated influenza vaccine. Study findings and constraints: That few new T cells are recruited by each seasonal influenza vaccination was the authors' suggestion.

TCRdb passed the RT-PCR reads through MiXCR, listing each CDR3 protein once. The profile shows about 190,000 distinct CDR3 sequences, roughly 14% of them singletons. CDR1 and CDR2 from the germline V gene are DFQATT and SNEGSKA (reference sequence). The CDR3 sequence is 16 residues long. Deletions cut 5 bases from V and 0 bases from J, with 20 bases between. This chain uses TRBV20-1 with TRBJ2-7, with D possibly matching TRBD2 (5 bases). The sequence came from a man aged 45-65 years who received an inactivated influenza vaccine. Sequences were derived from CD8+ T cells sorted from PBMCs, sampled around 5 days after vaccination. In DNA, the CDR3 is TGCAGTGCTGATCCATCCCTAGCCGAGAGCTCCTACGAGCAGTACTTC. It encodes CSADPSLAESSYEQYF.